The entry that follows covers one T cell receptor (beta chain) sequence. Germline is not matched at one junction end, which may reflect a read error. The CDR3 loop spans 15 amino acids. Germline assignment: CDR1 SSHAT and CDR2 FNYEAQ (reference sequence). In TCRdb, the RT-PCR reads were re-called with MiXCR into one record per CDR3 protein. The sample contains roughly 570,000 distinct CDR3 sequences, 10% to 15% of which appear only once. This specimen belongs to a study of response to subunit inactivated influenza vaccine. Source: PBMCs from blood, taken about 40 days after vaccination. V and J are TRBV7-7 and TRBJ2-7; D ambiguous. The TCR comes from a man aged 50 or older who received an inactivated influenza vaccine. The CDR3 loop reads CASSLVLSRIHEQYF. The CDR3 DNA reads as TGTGCTAGCAGCTTAGTCCTTTCCAGGATCCACGAGCAGTACTTC.